Listed below are T cell receptor beta chains from one sample, sequenced in a study of metastatic and nonmetastatic thyroid tumors. MiXCR re-clonotyped the PCR reads for TCRdb. The data contain around 70,000 clones, roughly 18% of them singletons. What was sequenced was blood. The source is a female donor with papillary thyroid cancer or a benign thyroid nodule (not recorded which). Some clones in this sample may be carry-over from other donors' samples. The conserved cysteine and the conserved F or W are not part of the CDR3 here. Fields, in order: J gene, V gene, CDR3 protein.

TRBJ1-1 | TRBV6-1 | ASSARGNTEAF
TRBJ1-3 | TRBV25-1 | ATAGGDRGAGNTIY
TRBJ1-1 | TRBV28 | ASRHQGGNTEAF
TRBJ1-2 | TRBV6-1 | ASRNTGPTNYGYT
TRBJ1-2 | TRBV4-2 | ASSQEGAGYGYT
TRBJ2-7 | TRBV6-2/TRBV6-3 | ASSSLGGSYEQY
TRBJ1-1 | TRBV6-1 | ASSNTGVNTEAF
TRBJ2-1 | TRBV15 | ASSSDSYNEQF
TRBJ2-1 | TRBV6-4 | ASGDRTSGLSSSYNEQF
TRBJ1-5 | TRBV6-1 | ASSPPGVDQPQH
TRBJ1-1 | TRBV27 | ASMEALEGPEAF
TRBJ1-4 | TRBV20-1 | SARDAQGYNEKLF
TRBJ2-2 | TRBV9 | ASSPGHANTGELF